These T cell receptor beta chains were read from a single sample in a study of T cells expressing NK-cell markers. Reprocessing the 5' RACE reads, TCRdb reports a single entry for every CDR3 protein and omits DNA. The sample includes 250,000 to 300,000 distinct CDR3 sequences. Sequencing was done on a sample of blood T cells: a sorted CD56 or NKG2C T cell subset, CD4+ or CD8+ T cells, or bulk PBMC T cells (not recorded which). The receptors here all came from a man younger than 30 in good health. CDR3s include the opening cysteine and the closing phenylalanine or tryptophan.

V,J,CDR3
TRBV6-5,TRBJ2-1,CASSSTGARSYNEQFF
TRBV3-1,TRBJ2-1,CASSPGLAGGEQFF
TRBV9,TRBJ2-3,CASSVVTGDTQYF
TRBV11-2,TRBJ2-1,CASSFEAGHSYNEQFF
TRBV25-1,TRBJ1-6,CASSTRQGNSPLHF
TRBV5-5,TRBJ2-6,CASSLGTLGANVLTF
TRBV6-1,TRBJ2-1,CASSRRTSGRDNEQFF
TRBV11-3,TRBJ1-2,CASSLTGGFYGYTF
TRBV5-1,TRBJ1-2,CASDTGTGVYGYTF
TRBV5-1,TRBJ1-1,CASSGQVGTEAFF
TRBV20-1,TRBJ1-2,CSAPEPGTAYGYTF
TRBV20-1,TRBJ2-1,CSANPGAGAGGEQFF
TRBV20-1,TRBJ2-1,CSASDTSGSNNEQFF
TRBV4-3,TRBJ2-3,CASSRGQSKGDTQYF
TRBV7-2,TRBJ2-5,CASSPTSAVQETQYF
TRBV15,TRBJ2-2,CATSRDTSERAGELFF
TRBV12-3/TRBV12-4,TRBJ2-7,CASRGLAAESSYEQYF
TRBV25-1,TRBJ2-1,CASIETGVFNEQFF
TRBV10-2,TRBJ2-1,CASRREGLSYNEQFF
TRBV2,TRBJ2-5,CATTVGQGQETQYF
TRBV29-1,TRBJ1-4,CSVEVDRADEKLFF
TRBV28,TRBJ1-1,CASTLSLTETEAFF
TRBV12-3/TRBV12-4,TRBJ1-2,CASSIRQGGSYGYTF
TRBV29-1,TRBJ1-2,CSVEVRGAYTF
TRBV4-2,TRBJ2-1,CASSQDRGIEQFF
TRBV5-5,TRBJ1-3,CASSLGPVLGNTIYF
TRBV12-3/TRBV12-4,TRBJ2-3,CASSLISGTGGDTQYF
TRBV28,TRBJ2-3,CASSLFLAGTDTQYF
TRBV12-3/TRBV12-4,TRBJ1-3,CASSQGQAGNTIYF
TRBV10-3,TRBJ2-5,CAISGTGVGETQYF
TRBV27,TRBJ1-2,CASSSQGYGYTF
TRBV21-1,TRBJ2-2,CASNGAGGTTGELFF
TRBV20-1,TRBJ2-1,CSAQRGVVSYNEQFF
TRBV7-6,TRBJ2-3,CASSLVGPDTQYF
TRBV7-3,TRBJ2-7,CASSLSSNYEQYF
TRBV12-3/TRBV12-4,TRBJ2-1,CASSFLRSSYNEQFF
TRBV7-3,TRBJ2-5,CASSKGAGPEETQYF
TRBV19,TRBJ1-1,CASRLVPNTEAFF
TRBV20-1,TRBJ2-5,CSAVPGTSDKTQYF
TRBV9,TRBJ2-3,CASSVAGADTQYF